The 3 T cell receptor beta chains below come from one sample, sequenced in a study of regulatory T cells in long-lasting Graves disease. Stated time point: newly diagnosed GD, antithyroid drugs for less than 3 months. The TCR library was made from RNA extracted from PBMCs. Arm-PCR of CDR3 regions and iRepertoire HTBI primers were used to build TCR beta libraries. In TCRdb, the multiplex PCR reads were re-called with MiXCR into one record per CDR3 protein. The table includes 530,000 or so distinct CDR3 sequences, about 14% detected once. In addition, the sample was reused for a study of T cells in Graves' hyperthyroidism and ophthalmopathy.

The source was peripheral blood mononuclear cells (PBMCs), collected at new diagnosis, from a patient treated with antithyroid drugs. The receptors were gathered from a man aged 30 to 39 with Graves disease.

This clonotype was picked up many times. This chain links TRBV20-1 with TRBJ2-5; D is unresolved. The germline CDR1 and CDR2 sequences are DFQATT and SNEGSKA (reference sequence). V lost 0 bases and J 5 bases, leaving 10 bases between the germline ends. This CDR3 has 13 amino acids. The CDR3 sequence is CSAREGGRETQYF. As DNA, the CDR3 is TGCAGTGCTAGAGAGGGTGGTCGGGAGACCCAGTACTTC.

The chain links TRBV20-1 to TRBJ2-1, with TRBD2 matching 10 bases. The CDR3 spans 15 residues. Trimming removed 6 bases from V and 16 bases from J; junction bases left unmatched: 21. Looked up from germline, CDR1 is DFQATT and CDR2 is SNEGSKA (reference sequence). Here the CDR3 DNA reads TGCAGTGCCTATGCCGGGACTAGCGCATACAATGAGAACTTCTTC. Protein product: CSAYAGTSAYNENFF.

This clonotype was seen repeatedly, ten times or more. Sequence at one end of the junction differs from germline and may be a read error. The chain's CDR3 is CASSLGGGVNNGYTF. CDR3 in DNA: TGTGCCAGCAGTCTCGGAGGGGGGGTTAACAATGGCTACACCTTC. The V call is TRBV12-3 or TRBV12-4, the J call TRBJ1-2, with D maybe TRBD1 (6 bases). The CDR3 is 15 amino acids.